Shown below are 25 T cell receptor beta chains from a single sample sequenced in a study of blood T cell repertoires in COVID-19. The assay was immunoSEQ multiplex PCR, and TCRdb's table has in-frame clones only and misses some. Among under 250,000 clones listed, around 86% were seen once. The sample comprised PBMCs or T cells enriched from blood (not recorded which). These TCRs come from a man aged 35-49 years who had recovered from COVID-19.

This clone was seen more than once but under ten times. This sequence joins TRBV7-3 and TRBJ1-1; D gene uncertain. The CDR3 has 14 amino acids. V was cut by 0 bases and J by 1 base, with 6 bases left in between. Per germline, CDR1 SGHTA and CDR2 FQGTGA. CDR3 residues: CASSLTPGNTEAFF. The CDR3 DNA is TGTGCCAGCAGCTTAACACCCGGGAACACTGAAGCTTTCTTT.

Worth noting for this clone: This is likely a read error, given that the CDR3 carries no conserved phenylalanine or tryptophan at its end. It is unclear where the CDR3 begins or ends on the DNA, so no DNA is shown, and the CDR3 is as TCRdb lists it. V gene TRBV7-9 combines with J gene TRBJ1-1; the table's D call, TRBD1, has no DNA check behind it. Germline values: CDR1 SEHNR, CDR2 FQNEAQ (reference sequence). The CDR3 length is 14 residues, termini included. The chain's CDR3 is CASSTRTGSVFLFI.

The J gene is TRBJ1-2, the V gene TRBV6-6, with TRBD1 as a possible D gene (6 bases). The CDR3 is made up of 15 amino acids. V lost 0 bases, J lost 4 bases, and 12 bases lay in between. Germline lookup yields CDR1 MNHNY and CDR2 SVGAGI (reference sequence). In nucleotides, the CDR3 is TGTGCCAGCAGTTACTCCCCGGACAGTACCTATGGCTACACCTTC. Translation: CASSYSPDSTYGYTF.

This chain uses TRBV6-4 with TRBJ1-1, with 8 nucleotides matching TRBD1. The CDR3 loop spans 14 amino acids. J gave up 3 bases and V 6 bases, and 6 bases lay outside the gene matches. CDR1 MRHNA and CDR2 SNTAGT come from the germline V gene. The CDR3 DNA reads TGTGCCAGCAGACAGGGGGATGGGGACACTGAAGCTTTCTTT. Residues: CASRQGDGDTEAFF.

The V gene is TRBV24-1, the J gene TRBJ1-5; 11 bases match TRBD1. Germline values: CDR1 KGHDR, CDR2 SFDVKD. The junction had 11 bases not matched to a gene; V was cut back by 5 bases and J by 3 bases. The CDR3 consists of 18 residues. CDR3 residues: CATSGVSGTGGVNQPQHF. CDR3 nucleotide sequence: TGTGCCACCAGTGGGGTTTCCGGGACAGGGGGAGTCAATCAGCCCCAGCATTTT.

The J gene is TRBJ1-5, the V gene TRBV3-1 (or the pseudogene TRBV3-2); D might be TRBD1 (6 bases). The length of the CDR3 is 17 residues. Germline assignment: CDR1 LGHDT and CDR2 YNNKEL (reference sequence). V gave up 3 bases and J gave up 2 bases, with 17 bases separating them. DNA for the CDR3: TGTGCCAGCAGCCAGGAGGGGAGGGGGATGCGCAATCAGCCCCAGCATTTT. Translation: CASSQEGRGMRNQPQHF.

The gene calls are TRBV4-3 and TRBJ1-2, with D possibly TRBD1 on 6 matching bases. Trimming cost V 4 bases and J 5 bases, with 17 bases left between them. CDR3 length: 15 amino acids. The V gene's germline CDR1 is LGHNA and CDR2 YSLEER. In DNA, the CDR3 is TGCGCCAGCAGCCCCCGGGCAGGGGACGTATATGGCTACACCTTC. It specifies CASSPRAGDVYGYTF.

The V gene is TRBV18, the J gene TRBJ1-2; 7 nucleotides agree with TRBD1. Germline loops: CDR1 KGHSH, CDR2 LQKENI. This CDR3 contains 13 residues. V shed 2 bases and J 8 bases; nucleotides not matched to a gene: 5. In nucleotides, the CDR3 is TGTGCCAGCTCACCAGCAAGGGGGCGAGGCTACACCTTC. Encoded protein: CASSPARGRGYTF.

The J gene is TRBJ1-2, the V gene TRBV7-9; TRBD1 is a possible D gene (6 bases). Trimming removed 3 bases from V and 9 bases from J, with 14 bases in between. The germline CDR1 and CDR2 sequences are SEHNR and FQNEAQ (reference sequence). The CDR3 covers 13 residues. The DNA for the CDR3 is TGTGCCAGCAGCTTTACGGACAGTATGAGCTACACCTTC. Translation: CASSFTDSMSYTF.

On this clone itself: No DNA is shown, since the ends of the CDR3 on it are uncertain; the CDR3 is the one TCRdb lists. V usage is TRBV27 and J usage is TRBJ1-2. In germline, CDR1 is MNHEY, CDR2 SMNVEV (reference sequence). The CDR3 adds up to 14 amino acids, both ends counted. CDR3 residues: CASSSSGGHRGYTF.

V usage is TRBV9 and J usage is TRBJ2-5; 11 bases fit TRBD2. From germline, CDR1 is SGDLS and CDR2 YYNGEE. V shed 0 bases and J 0 bases; nucleotides not matched to a gene: 4. The CDR3 has 17 residues. The CDR3 DNA is TGTGCCAGCAGCGTAGCTTTAGCGGGAGGGGACCAAGAGACCCAGTACTTC. It encodes CASSVALAGGDQETQYF.

This chain links TRBV27 with TRBJ1-1, with D maybe TRBD1 (5 bases). CDR3 length: 14 residues. Trimming stripped 4 bases from V and 4 bases from J, with 13 bases between. Germline V gene data show CDR1 as MNHEY and CDR2 as SMNVEV (reference sequence). This CDR3 reads CASSYAGLVTEAFF. In DNA, the CDR3 is TGTGCCAGCAGTTATGCAGGGCTGGTCACTGAAGCTTTCTTT.

This clone was observed a single time. This chain uses TRBV2 with TRBJ2-5; TRBD2 matches at 14 bases. Looked up from germline, CDR1 is SNHLY and CDR2 is FYNNEI. Germline trimming cut 8 bases from V and 5 bases from J; bases unmatched to any gene: 10. This CDR3 comprises 16 residues. The CDR3 DNA follows: TGTGCCAGCCCCCCCGGACTAGCGGGAGGTGGTGAGACCCAGTACTTC. Its protein is CASPPGLAGGGETQYF.

The rearrangement uses TRBV30 and TRBJ2-5; 13 bases agree with TRBD2. Trimming took 7 bases from V and 7 from J; bases not matched to a gene: 6. Germline CDR1 reads GTSNPN; CDR2 reads SVGIG (reference sequence). The CDR3 length is 13 residues. The CDR3 sequence is CAFRTSGGGTQYF. The CDR3 nucleotides are TGTGCCTTCCGGACTAGCGGGGGTGGGACCCAGTACTTC.

J is TRBJ1-1 and V is TRBV29-1; no definite D call. Trimming took 1 base from V and 1 from J, leaving 16 bases between them. This CDR3 region has 16 residues. Looked up from germline, CDR1 is SQVTM and CDR2 is ANQGSEA. CDR3 sequence: CSVEAPPRASNTEAFF. The CDR3 nucleotides read TGCAGCGTTGAAGCCCCTCCGAGGGCTTCGAACACTGAAGCTTTCTTT. Full variable domain (outside the CDR3, taken from reference TRBV29-1 and TRBJ1-1): SAVISQKPSRDICQRGTSLTIQCQVDSQVTMMFWYRQQPGQSLTLIATANQGSEATYESGFVIDKFPISRPNLTFSTLTVSNMSPEDSSIYLCSVEAPPRASNTEAFFGQGTRLTVV.

This sequence joins TRBV5-1 and TRBJ1-1, with D tentatively TRBD1 (5 bases). With 5 bases removed from V and 5 bases from J, the gap between germline ends came to 16 bases. CDR1 and CDR2 from the germline V gene are SGHRS and YFSETQ. CDR3 length equals 14 residues. CDR3 sequence: CASSQTLGGTEAFF. DNA for the CDR3: TGCGCCAGCAGTCAGACATTGGGGGGAACTGAAGCTTTCTTT.

The chain recombines TRBV7-9 with TRBJ1-2; D is possibly TRBD1 (5 bases). The CDR3 runs 15 residues. The ends were cut back, 1 base at V and 0 bases at J, with 9 bases in the middle. Germline V gene data show CDR1 as SEHNR and CDR2 as FQNEAQ (reference sequence). The DNA of the CDR3 is TGTGCCAGCAGCTTAGAGCCAGGGACTAACTATGGCTACACCTTC. It codes for CASSLEPGTNYGYTF.

This clone was detected once. This sequence joins TRBV7-9 and TRBJ2-3; TRBD2 matches at 8 bases. The CDR3 extends over 18 amino acids. Germline-derived CDR1 and CDR2 are SEHNR and FQNEAQ (reference sequence). J gave up 6 bases and V 4 bases, and 18 bases lay outside the gene matches. The CDR3 here is CASSSSRASGREMDTQYF. CDR3 DNA: TGTGCCAGCAGCTCTAGTCGGGCTAGCGGGCGGGAGATGGATACGCAGTATTTT.

The CDR3 DNA sequence: TGCGCCAGCAGCTTCGAGACAGGTGTCTTGGGATACGAGCAGTACTTC. This codes for CASSFETGVLGYEQYF. This rearrangement joins TRBV5-1 to TRBJ2-7; D might be TRBD1 (6 bases). The germline CDR1 and CDR2 sequences are SGHRS and YFSETQ. The CDR3 is 16 amino acids. V shed 2 bases and J shed 4 bases, with 19 bases lying between them.

This rearrangement joins TRBV12-5 to TRBJ1-1; TRBD1 might be the D (6 bases). V dropped 7 bases and J dropped 0 bases, with 12 bases sitting between them. Germline V gene data show CDR1 as LGHNT and CDR2 as FRNRAP. The CDR3 spans 14 residues. The CDR3 spells CASAPGHLNTEAFF. The CDR3 nucleotides are TGTGCTAGTGCCCCGGGACACCTGAACACTGAAGCTTTCTTT.

The rearrangement uses TRBV14 and TRBJ1-5; no firm D call. CDR1 is SGHDN and CDR2 is FVKESK in the germline V gene. Trimming took 2 bases from V and 0 from J, leaving 2 bases between them. The CDR3 is made up of 13 amino acids. CDR3: CASSQYSNQPQHF. The CDR3 bases are TGTGCCAGCAGCCAATATAGCAATCAGCCCCAGCATTTT.

The chain links TRBV27 to TRBJ1-5; D unresolved. CDR3 size: 15 residues. With 7 bases removed from V and 1 base from J, the gap between germline ends came to 14 bases. The germline V gene has CDR1 MNHEY and CDR2 SMNVEV (reference sequence). As DNA, the CDR3 is TGTGCCAGCACCGCAGGCGAAATGAGCAATCAGCCCCAGCATTTT. Its protein is CASTAGEMSNQPQHF.

This rearrangement joins TRBV3-1 (or the pseudogene TRBV3-2) to TRBJ2-5; the D gene is possibly TRBD2 (6 bases). The CDR3 totals 15 residues. Trimming took 4 bases from V and 2 from J, leaving 14 bases between them. Germline CDR1 reads LGHDT; CDR2 reads YNNKEL (reference sequence). This chain's CDR3 is CASSPQPRGQETQYF. DNA of the CDR3: TGTGCCAGCAGCCCCCAACCCCGGGGGCAAGAGACCCAGTACTTC.

The chain carries TRBV12-5 and TRBJ2-4; possible D gene TRBD1, 6 bases. The V gene's germline CDR1 is LGHNT and CDR2 FRNRAP. The CDR3 spans 16 residues. Trimming removed 3 bases from V and 0 bases from J, with 12 bases in between. The DNA for the CDR3 is TGTGCTAGTGGTTTTTCAGGGGACCTAGCCAAAAACATTCAGTACTTC. It specifies CASGFSGDLAKNIQYF.

The sample holds many counts of this clone. Other DNA sequences in this sample translate to the same CDR3. V usage is TRBV28 and J usage is TRBJ2-7; 10 bases align to TRBD2. Trimming removed 5 bases from V and 4 bases from J; junction bases left unmatched: 8. Germline values: CDR1 MDHEN, CDR2 SYDVKM. CDR3 length: 15 residues. DNA for the CDR3: TGTGCCAGCAGTGGGATACTAGCGGGACCTTACGAGCAGTACTTC. This codes for CASSGILAGPYEQYF.